The 29 T cell receptor beta chains reported below all come from one sample, sequenced in a study of cytomegalovirus exposure and HLA in healthy donors. The PCR had 60 Vbeta and 13 Jbeta primers. Clones were read by immunoSEQ multiplex PCR, and TCRdb kept only the in-frame ones, dropping some. The sample table includes about 200,000 clones. The sequenced sample consisted of PBMCs. The receptors stem from a girl aged 2 to 10 in good health and CMV-seropositive.

V usage is TRBV28 and J usage is TRBJ2-1, with D perhaps matching TRBD2 (5 bases). V dropped 2 bases and J dropped 9 bases, with 14 bases sitting between them. CDR1 and CDR2 (germline): MDHEN, SYDVKM. The CDR3 is 14 residues long. The CDR3 region has the DNA TGTGCCAGCAGTTTAAAACTCCGGGGTGGTGAGCAGTTCTTC. This codes for CASSLKLRGGEQFF. The full variable domain, completed using reference TRBV28 and TRBJ2-1, is DVKVTQSSRYLVKRTGEKVFLECVQDMDHENMFWYRQDPGLGLRLIYFSYDVKMKEKGDIPEGYSVSREKKERFSLILESASTNQTSMYLCASSLKLRGGEQFFGPGTRLTVL.

The chain has TRBV7-9 and TRBJ2-1; 7 positions match TRBD2. The CDR3 has 15 residues. From germline, CDR1 is SEHNR and CDR2 FQNEAQ (reference sequence). V dropped 0 bases and J dropped 3; count of bases not matched to a gene: 2. CDR3 sequence: CASSLAGGLYNEQFF. CDR3 nucleotide sequence: TGTGCCAGCAGCTTAGCGGGAGGGCTCTACAATGAGCAGTTCTTC.

The CDR3 region is CASSSGGPQGNDEQYF. The CDR3 nucleotides read TGTGCCAGCAGCTCTGGGGGACCACAGGGGAACGACGAGCAGTACTTC. The genes are TRBV7-9 and TRBJ2-7; 7 positions agree with TRBD1. The CDR3 is made up of 16 amino acids. In germline, CDR1 is SEHNR, CDR2 FQNEAQ (reference sequence). V gave up 4 bases and J gave up 5 bases; unmatched junction bases: 14.

The chain links TRBV5-1 to TRBJ2-2; a weak D match, TRBD1 (6 bases). The length of the CDR3 is 16 residues. Trimming pared 4 bases from V and 4 bases from J, leaving 17 bases between. The germline V gene has CDR1 SGHRS and CDR2 YFSETQ. The CDR3 sequence: CASSPRDTEFTGELFF. CDR3 DNA: TGCGCCAGCAGCCCTCGGGACACTGAATTCACCGGGGAGCTGTTTTTT.

Concerning this clone: The sample holds other DNA sequences that translate to the same CDR3. The chain is built from TRBV20-1 and TRBJ2-1; D remains ambiguous. Germline CDR1 reads DFQATT; CDR2 reads SNEGSKA (reference sequence). The CDR3 covers 10 residues. The V end lost 3 bases, the J end lost 7 bases, and 4 bases lay between the germline ends. CDR3 sequence: CSASLNEQFF. Here the CDR3 DNA reads TGCAGTGCTAGCTTAAATGAGCAGTTCTTC.

The J gene is TRBJ2-1, the V gene TRBV5-1; either TRBD1 or TRBD2 may fit D (5 bases each). The CDR3 has 13 amino acids. CDR1 is SGHRS and CDR2 is YFSETQ in the germline V gene. V was trimmed by 9 bases and J by 4 bases, leaving 14 bases between them. DNA of the CDR3: TGCGCCATCAGGGAGCCAGGGTACAATGAGCAGTTCTTC. The encoded protein is CAIREPGYNEQFF.

This chain uses TRBV19 with TRBJ2-7; TRBD1 is a possible D gene (5 bases). CDR3 length: 13 amino acids. With 3 bases removed from V and 4 bases from J, the gap between germline ends came to 10 bases. Germline V gene sequence: CDR1 LNHDA, CDR2 SQIVND (reference sequence). The CDR3 loop reads CASSMGQWYEQYF. CDR3 DNA sequence: TGTGCCAGTAGTATGGGGCAGTGGTACGAGCAGTACTTC.

The chain joins TRBV11-1 to TRBJ2-1; TRBD2 matches at 11 bases. Germline CDR1 and CDR2: SGHAT and FQDESV (reference sequence). This CDR3 has 18 residues. With 1 base clipped from V and 4 bases from J, the junction kept 9 bases outside the gene matches. For the CDR3, the DNA is TGTGCCAGCAGCTTAGAGATTTTTTGGACTAGCGGGTACAATGAGCAGTTCTTC. Translating gives CASSLEIFWTSGYNEQFF.

The chain carries TRBV7-8 and TRBJ2-1; maybe TRBD2 (5 bases). V lost 5 bases to trimming and J lost 8 bases, with 16 bases between them. The CDR3 runs to 14 residues. Germline lookup yields CDR1 SGHVS and CDR2 FQNEAQ. As DNA, the CDR3 is TGTGCCAGCAGCCCTCGGACCCCCGGGGATGAGCAGTTCTTC. As protein: CASSPRTPGDEQFF.

CDR3 in DNA: TGTGCCAGCAGTTTATTGCTAGCGGGAGTCCGAGAGACCCAGTACTTC. It translates to CASSLLLAGVRETQYF. The gene calls are TRBV28 and TRBJ2-5, with TRBD2 identical over 10 bases. From germline, CDR1 is MDHEN and CDR2 SYDVKM. The CDR3 runs to 16 residues. Trimming removed 1 base from V and 4 bases from J; junction bases left unmatched: 6.

The chain uses TRBV2 and TRBJ1-2, with 7 bases fitting TRBD1. Per germline, CDR1 SNHLY and CDR2 FYNNEI. V lost 5 bases to trimming and J lost 2 bases; unmatched junction nucleotides: 5. The CDR3 length is 14 residues. CDR3 sequence: CASSSDRANYGYTF. The CDR3 bases are TGTGCCAGCAGTTCCGACAGGGCCAACTATGGCTACACCTTC.

For the CDR3, the DNA is TGTGCCAGCAGTTACTCTGGGGCAGCCCAAGAGACCCAGTACTTC. Residues: CASSYSGAAQETQYF. The chain uses TRBV6-5 and TRBJ2-5, with D perhaps matching TRBD1 (5 bases). Germline loops: CDR1 MNHEY, CDR2 SVGAGI. This CDR3 is 15 amino acids long. The germline V and J ends were trimmed by 0 bases and 1 base, with 9 bases remaining between them.

This chain uses TRBV4-1 with TRBJ2-3, with D tentatively TRBD2 (5 bases). V was pared by 0 bases and J by 2 bases, with 12 bases between. The germline gives CDR1 MGHRA, CDR2 YSYEKL. This CDR3 comprises 16 residues. CDR3 DNA sequence: TGCGCCAGCAGCCAAGATCTTCGGAGGCCCACAGATACGCAGTATTTT. Its translation: CASSQDLRRPTDTQYF.

The CDR3 nucleotides are TGTGCCAGCAGTCCATACCACAGGGGCTATGAGCAGTTCTTC. Translated, it gives CASSPYHRGYEQFF. The chain joins TRBV28 to TRBJ2-1; 7 bases are a match to TRBD1. CDR1 and CDR2 (germline): MDHEN, SYDVKM. Trimming at V came to 5 bases and at J to 8 bases, leaving 9 bases not matched to a gene. The CDR3 has 14 amino acids.

The J gene is TRBJ2-1, the V gene TRBV7-9, with a weak D call TRBD2 (6 bases). This CDR3 is 19 amino acids long. Trimming cost V 4 bases and J 3 bases, with 25 bases left between them. CDR1 is SEHNR, CDR2 FQNEAQ, per germline (reference sequence). The CDR3 region is CASSSVGGMGSGYYNEQFF. The CDR3 DNA reads as TGTGCCAGCAGCTCCGTTGGAGGGATGGGGTCCGGGTACTACAATGAGCAGTTCTTC.

The chain is built from TRBV28 and TRBJ2-2; the match to TRBD2 covers 8 bases. From germline, CDR1 is MDHEN and CDR2 SYDVKM. This CDR3 has 16 residues. V shed 4 bases, J shed 0 bases, and the junction held 4 bases outside the gene matches. Here the CDR3 reads CASSYAGLANTGELFF. DNA for the CDR3: TGTGCCAGCAGTTACGCGGGACTAGCGAACACCGGGGAGCTGTTTTTT.

The chain combines TRBV19 with TRBJ2-7; D not resolved. The V and J ends lost 2 bases and 3 bases respectively, with 11 bases between them. This CDR3 contains 14 residues. Germline V lookup: CDR1 LNHDA, CDR2 SQIVND (reference sequence). The CDR3, as DNA: TGTGCCAGTAGTATATCGGCAGGAAGCTACGAGCAGTACTTC. It translates to CASSISAGSYEQYF.

This chain joins TRBV28 and TRBJ2-7; tentatively, D is TRBD1 (6 bases). This CDR3 has 13 amino acids. Germline V gives CDR1 MDHEN, CDR2 SYDVKM. Deletions cut 2 bases from V and 5 bases from J, with 10 bases between. Here the CDR3 reads CASSLVQGNEQYF. CDR3 DNA sequence: TGTGCCAGCAGTTTAGTTCAGGGGAACGAGCAGTACTTC.

The chain couples TRBV7-2 to TRBJ2-5; 10 bases are shared with TRBD2. Germline V gene lookup returns CDR1 SGHTA and CDR2 FQGNSA. V lost 5 bases and J lost 5; bases outside the gene matches: 8. CDR3 size: 15 residues. CDR3 protein: CASSPSSGRLETQYF. Written as DNA, the CDR3 is TGTGCCAGCAGCCCCTCTAGCGGGAGATTGGAGACCCAGTACTTC.

The genes are TRBV6-1 and TRBJ2-7, with 8 bases that match TRBD1. The CDR3 loop spans 16 amino acids. Germline CDR1 is MNHNS and CDR2 is SASEGT. V gave up 4 bases and J gave up 2 bases; unmatched junction bases: 10. CDR3 DNA sequence: TGTGCCAGCAGTGTTGGAGGACAGGGTTTTCCCTACGAGCAGTACTTC. Amino acid sequence: CASSVGGQGFPYEQYF.

The J gene is TRBJ1-1, the V gene TRBV11-2, with TRBD1 matching over 8 bases. J gave up 4 bases and V 1 base, and 2 bases lay outside the gene matches. The CDR3 length is 14 residues. Germline values: CDR1 SGHAT, CDR2 FQNNGV. CDR3 sequence: CASSLAGQGTEAFF. DNA for the CDR3: TGTGCCAGCAGCTTAGCAGGACAGGGCACTGAAGCTTTCTTT.

J is TRBJ2-1 and V is TRBV11-2; 9 positions agree with TRBD2. V lost 8 bases and J lost 6; bases outside the gene matches: 8. This CDR3 has 14 residues. CDR1 is SGHAT, CDR2 FQNNGV, per germline. The CDR3 region has the DNA TGTGCCAGCCATCCGGGACTAGCCCCCAATGAGCAGTTCTTC. Protein sequence: CASHPGLAPNEQFF. The full variable domain, completed using reference TRBV11-2 and TRBJ2-1, is EAGVAQSPRYKIIEKRQSVAFWCNPISGHATLYWYQQILGQGPKLLIQFQNNGVVDDSQLPKDRFSAERLKGVDSTLKIQPAKLEDSAVYLCASHPGLAPNEQFFGPGTRLTVL.

The genes are TRBV4-2 and TRBJ2-1; D is perhaps TRBD2 (5 bases). The CDR3 is 15 amino acids. Germline CDR1 reads LGHNA; CDR2 reads YNFKEQ. Trimming removed 0 bases at V and 3 bases at J, with 9 bases between. In DNA form, the CDR3 reads TGTGCCAGCAGCCAAGACCAGCGGAGCTACAATGAGCAGTTCTTC. Translated: CASSQDQRSYNEQFF.

The rearrangement joins TRBV18 to TRBJ1-5, with D maybe TRBD1 (5 bases). CDR3 size: 16 residues. The V gene's germline CDR1 is KGHSH and CDR2 LQKENI. V was clipped by 1 base and J by 2 bases, with 12 bases between them. The CDR3 region has the DNA TGTGCCAGCTCACCACGGGAGGGGAATGGCAATCAGCCCCAGCATTTT. Residues: CASSPREGNGNQPQHF.

The chain combines TRBV4-1 with TRBJ2-3; D may be TRBD2 (6 bases). Germline CDR1 reads MGHRA; CDR2 reads YSYEKL. V lost 4 bases and J 3 bases, leaving 17 bases between the germline ends. The CDR3 is 16 amino acids. CDR3 amino acids: CASSLRLGSQTDTQYF. DNA for the CDR3: TGCGCCAGCAGCCTGAGACTAGGGAGTCAAACAGATACGCAGTATTTT.

This sequence joins TRBV6-5 and TRBJ2-1, with 8 nucleotides matching TRBD1. The ends lost 5 bases at V and 2 bases at J; junction bases unmatched: 5. Germline V gene data show CDR1 as MNHEY and CDR2 as SVGAGI. The CDR3 length is 15 residues. CDR3 sequence reads: CASSTRDRPYNEQFF. As DNA, the CDR3 is TGTGCCAGCAGTACCCGGGACAGGCCCTACAATGAGCAGTTCTTC.

The gene calls are TRBV5-1 and TRBJ2-2, with 13 bases that match TRBD2. The length of the CDR3 is 15 residues. The germline CDR1 and CDR2 sequences are SGHRS and YFSETQ. V shed 2 bases and J 6 bases; nucleotides not matched to a gene: 1. The DNA for the CDR3 is TGCGCCAGCAGCTTACTAGCGGGAGGGCCCGGGGAGCTGTTTTTT. It yields the protein CASSLLAGGPGELFF.

The chain employs TRBV27 and TRBJ2-1; TRBD2 agrees at 7 bases. The germline V gene has CDR1 MNHEY and CDR2 SMNVEV (reference sequence). The CDR3 totals 15 residues. V was pared by 3 bases and J by 4 bases, with 6 bases of the junction left unmatched. CDR3: CASSFGASGYNEQFF. The CDR3 region has the DNA TGTGCCAGCAGTTTTGGTGCTAGCGGATACAATGAGCAGTTCTTC.

The chain is built from TRBV5-6 and TRBJ1-4; D not resolved. Germline assignment: CDR1 SGHDT and CDR2 YYEEEE. Trimming took 0 bases from V and 6 from J, leaving 9 bases between them. The CDR3 contains 14 residues. The CDR3 DNA sequence: TGTGCCAGCAGCTTGGTTGGGGAGGATGAAAAACTGTTTTTT. It is translated as CASSLVGEDEKLFF.